This T cell receptor beta chain was obtained from a study of molecular identifiers for immune sequencing clone quantification. General study findings and limits: The sizes of highly expanded clones could be underestimated when identical TCR molecules share a barcode.

This clonotype was counted at least ten times. Its target is unknown. The CDR3 has 14 amino acids. Unmatched junction bases numbered 4, after V lost 4 bases and J lost 4 bases. CDR1 is SEHNR, CDR2 FQNEAQ, per germline (reference sequence). A single record per CDR3 protein comes from TCRdb applying MiXCR to the PCR reads. The table includes under 600,000 distinct CDR3 sequences, 25% detected once. The chain links TRBV7-9 to TRBJ2-5; TRBD1 agrees at 9 bases. The TCR comes from a human donor in good health. Some libraries in this study had Jurkat cell RNA spiked in. Sequencing used naive CD8+ T cells from blood, with Jurkat cell RNA spiked in. The subset: FACS-sorted CD8+CD4-CCR7+CD45RA+ naive T cells. The CDR3 is CASSSGQGVETQYF. CDR3 DNA sequence: TGTGCCAGCAGCTCGGGACAGGGCGTAGAGACCCAGTACTTC.